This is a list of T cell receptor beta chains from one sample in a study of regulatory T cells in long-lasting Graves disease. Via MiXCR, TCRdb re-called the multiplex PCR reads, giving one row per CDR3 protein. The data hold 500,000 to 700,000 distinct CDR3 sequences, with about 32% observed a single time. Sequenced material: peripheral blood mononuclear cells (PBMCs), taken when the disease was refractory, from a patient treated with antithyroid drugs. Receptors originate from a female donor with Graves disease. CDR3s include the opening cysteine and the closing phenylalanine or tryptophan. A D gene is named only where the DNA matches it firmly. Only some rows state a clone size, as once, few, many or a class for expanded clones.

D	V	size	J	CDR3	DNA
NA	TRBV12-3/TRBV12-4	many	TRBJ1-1	CASSSAGNTEAFF	TGTGCCAGCAGTTCAGCCGGGAACACTGAAGCTTTCTTT
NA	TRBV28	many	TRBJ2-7	CASSLSPAREQYF	TGTGCCAGCAGTTTATCCCCCGCCCGCGAGCAGTACTTC
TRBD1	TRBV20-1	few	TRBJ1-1	CSAPDREWTEAFF	TGCAGTGCCCCTGACAGGGAGTGGACTGAAGCTTTCTTT
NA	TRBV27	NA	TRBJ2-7	CAGLHGPTYEQYF	TGTGCCGGCCTACACGGGCCAACCTACGAGCAGTACTTC
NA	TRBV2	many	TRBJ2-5	CASRSHEYQETQYF	TGTGCCAGCAGAAGCCACGAGTACCAAGAGACCCAGTACTTC
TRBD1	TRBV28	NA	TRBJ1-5	CASSLFGQGKGDQPQHF	TGTGCCAGCAGTTTATTCGGACAGGGGAAAGGTGATCAGCCCCAGCATTTT
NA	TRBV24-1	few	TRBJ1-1	CATSDADNAEAFF	TGTGCCACCAGTGATGCGGACAACGCTGAAGCTTTCTTT
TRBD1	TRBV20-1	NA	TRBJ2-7	CSARTDRGEHEQYF	TGCAGTGCTAGGACGGACAGGGGGGAGCACGAGCAGTACTTC
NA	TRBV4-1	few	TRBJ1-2	CASSQDFRSGAANYGYTF	TGCGCCAGCAGCCAAGATTTTCGGTCGGGGGCCGCGAACTATGGCTACACCTTC
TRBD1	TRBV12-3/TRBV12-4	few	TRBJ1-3	CASSLAGQGNPGNTIYF	TGTGCCAGCAGTTTAGCGGGACAGGGGAATCCTGGAAACACCATATATTTT
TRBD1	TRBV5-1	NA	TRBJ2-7	CASRLTLTGARDEQYF	TGCGCCAGCAGACTTACCTTGACAGGGGCGAGAGACGAGCAGTACTTC
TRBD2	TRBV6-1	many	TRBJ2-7	CASRASGRGQYF	TGTGCCAGCAGGGCTAGCGGGAGAGGGCAGTACTTC
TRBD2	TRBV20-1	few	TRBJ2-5	CSARTSGRALTGSETQYF	TGCAGTGCCAGGACTAGCGGGAGGGCCCTTACCGGTTCAGAGACCCAGTACTTC
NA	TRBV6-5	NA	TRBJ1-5	CASSYGSDQPQHF	TGTGCCAGCAGTTACGGGTCCGATCAGCCCCAGCATTTT
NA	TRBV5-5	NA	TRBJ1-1	CASSGDPWNTEASF	TGTGCCAGCAGCGGGGACCCCTGGAACACTGAAGCTTCCTTT
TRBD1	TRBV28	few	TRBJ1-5	CASSRRQGTGQPQHF	TGTGCCAGCAGCCGTAGACAGGGGACGGGTCAGCCCCAGCATTTT
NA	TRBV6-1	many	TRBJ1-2	CASSEVDRGYTF	TGTGCCAGCAGTGAAGTAGATAGAGGCTACACCTTC
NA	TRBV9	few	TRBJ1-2	CASSVVGLPNYGYTF	TGTGCCAGCAGCGTAGTAGGACTTCCCAACTATGGCTACACCTTC
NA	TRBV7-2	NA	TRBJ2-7	CASSLSKEYYEQYF	TGTGCCAGCAGCTTATCGAAGGAATACTACGAGCAGTACTTC
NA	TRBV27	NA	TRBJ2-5	CASKSTGSKYQETQYF	TGTGCCAGCAAATCGACAGGTTCGAAGTACCAAGAGACCCAGTACTTC
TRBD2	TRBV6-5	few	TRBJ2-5	CASSYPCQGLAGGIETQYF	TGTGCCAGCAGTTACCCCTGTCAAGGACTAGCGGGAGGGATAGAGACCCAGTACTTC
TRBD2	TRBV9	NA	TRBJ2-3	CASSVPSGRGTDTQYF	TGTGCCAGCAGCGTTCCAAGCGGGAGGGGCACAGATACGCAGTATTTT
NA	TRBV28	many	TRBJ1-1	CASSFPGRNTEAFF	TGTGCCAGCAGTTTCCCAGGGAGGAACACTGAAGCTTTCTTT
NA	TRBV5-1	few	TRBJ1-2	CASSLEGQGYGYTF	TGCGCCAGCAGCTTGGAGGGCCAGGGGTATGGCTACACCTTC
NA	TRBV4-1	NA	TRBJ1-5	CASSQAKDEYSNQPQHF	TGCGCCAGCAGCCAAGCCAAAGACGAGTATAGCAATCAGCCCCAGCATTTT
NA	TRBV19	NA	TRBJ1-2	CASSIEGAGRNAGGYTF	TGTGCCAGTAGTATCGAGGGCGCGGGCAGAAACGCAGGAGGCTACACCTTC
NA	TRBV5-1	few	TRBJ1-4	CASSWGDPARYEKLFF	TGCGCCAGCAGCTGGGGGGACCCGGCGCGTTACGAAAAACTGTTTTTT
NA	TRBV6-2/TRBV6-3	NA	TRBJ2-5	CASSSPPEQETQYF	TGTGCCAGCAGTTCCCCCCCCGAGCAAGAGACCCAGTACTTC
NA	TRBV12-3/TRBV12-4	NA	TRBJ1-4	CATWGATNEKLFF	TGTGCCACCTGGGGAGCAACTAATGAAAAACTGTTTTTT
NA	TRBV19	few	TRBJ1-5	CASSPAPQLAGNQPQHF	TGTGCCAGTAGTCCAGCCCCCCAGTTAGCGGGAAATCAGCCCCAGCATTTT
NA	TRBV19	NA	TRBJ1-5	CASSLFGGGIQPQHF	TGTGCCAGTAGTCTGTTCGGCGGAGGCATTCAGCCCCAGCATTTT
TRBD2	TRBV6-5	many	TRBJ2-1	CASSYPRLAGGSEQFF	TGTGCCAGCAGTTACCCTCGACTAGCGGGAGGCTCTGAGCAGTTCTTC
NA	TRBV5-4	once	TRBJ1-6	CASGDRNSPLHF	TGTGCCAGCGGGGACCGAAATTCACCCCTCCACTTT
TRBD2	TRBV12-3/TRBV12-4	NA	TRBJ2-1	CASRGSGRPSNEQFF	TGTGCCAGCAGGGGCAGCGGGAGGCCCTCCAATGAGCAGTTCTTC
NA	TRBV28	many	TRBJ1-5	CASSLAGGYNQPQHF	TGTGCCAGCAGTTTAGCTGGGGGGTACAATCAGCCCCAGCATTTT
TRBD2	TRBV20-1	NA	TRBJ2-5	CSAIRTSGRQETQYF	TGCAGTGCAATACGGACTAGCGGCAGACAAGAGACCCAGTACTTC
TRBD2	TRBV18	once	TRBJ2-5	CASTTLAGHQETQYF	TGTGCCAGCACCACCCTAGCGGGACACCAAGAGACCCAGTACTTC
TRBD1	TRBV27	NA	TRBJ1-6	CASRQGTGRDSPLHF	TGTGCCAGCAGACAAGGGACAGGGCGAGATTCACCCCTCCACTTT
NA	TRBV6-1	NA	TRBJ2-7	CACSAGSGSYEQYF	TGTGCCTGCAGTGCGGGGAGTGGTTCCTACGAGCAGTACTTC
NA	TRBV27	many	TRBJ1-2	CASSFDGRTPYGYTF	TGTGCCAGCAGTTTCGATGGACGAACTCCCTATGGCTACACCTTC
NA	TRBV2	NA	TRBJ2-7	CATSDGSYEQYF	TGTGCCACCAGTGATGGCTCCTACGAGCAGTACTTC
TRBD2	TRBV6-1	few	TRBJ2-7	CASSEDPREENF	TGTGCCAGCAGTGAAGACCCGCGGGAGGAGAACTTC
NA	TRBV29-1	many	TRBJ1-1	CSVPTGNTEAFF	TGCAGCGTCCCTACAGGGAACACTGAAGCTTTCTTT
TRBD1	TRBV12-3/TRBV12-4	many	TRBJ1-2	CASRGDRGINYGYTF	TGTGCCAGCAGAGGGGACAGGGGGATCAACTATGGCTACACCTTC
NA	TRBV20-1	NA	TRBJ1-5	CSATPTEGNQPQHF	TGCAGTGCTACACCGACGGAAGGCAATCAGCCCCAGCATTTT
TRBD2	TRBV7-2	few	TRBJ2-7	CASSPHRGGRSYEQYF	TGTGCCAGCAGCCCACACCGGGGCGGGAGGAGCTACGAGCAGTACTTC